A single sample gave rise to the 14 T cell receptor beta chains below, sequenced in a study of Ad26.COV2.S vaccination and SARS-CoV-2 variants. The treatment was: around 19 received Ad26.COV2.S at low or high dose, single or two shots; 5 received placebo; per-sample allocation not given. Specimens were obtained on day 63 following the first vaccine or placebo injection. Here immunoSEQ multiplex PCR was the method, and the copy in TCRdb shows in-frame clones only, minus some. The repertoire holds about 390,000 clones, with approximately 86% as singletons. The source material was peripheral blood, sampled in a trial of Ad26.COV2.S vaccine versus placebo. These receptors originate from a person aged 18 to 65 who received the Ad26.COV2.S COVID-19 vaccine or a placebo.

The CDR3 DNA is TGTGCCAGCAGCTCGCAGACGGGTTCCCACGAGCAGTACTTC. This sequence encodes CASSSQTGSHEQYF. This chain joins TRBV5-6 and TRBJ2-7, with unresolved D. The CDR3 is 14 residues long. Germline CDR1 is SGHDT and CDR2 is YYEEEE. Trimming stripped 3 bases from V and 5 bases from J, with 15 bases between.

The chain is built from TRBV7-9 and TRBJ2-3, with 9 bases matching TRBD2. V dropped 5 bases and J dropped 5; count of bases not matched to a gene: 8. Looked up from germline, CDR1 is SEHNR and CDR2 is FQNEAQ (reference sequence). The CDR3 consists of 15 residues. DNA for the CDR3: TGTGCCAGCAGCCCTCCTAGCGGGGAGGTAGATACGCAGTATTTT. Translating gives CASSPPSGEVDTQYF. Variable domain in full (rest from reference TRBV7-9 and TRBJ2-3): DTGVSQNPRHKITKRGQNVTFRCDPISEHNRLYWYRQTLGQGPEFLTYFQNEAQLEKSRLLSDRFSAERPKGSFSTLEIQRTEQGDSAMYLCASSPPSGEVDTQYFGPGTRLTVL.

The gene calls are TRBV27 and TRBJ2-3, with TRBD2 matching over 9 bases. This CDR3 comprises 17 residues. Trimming cost V 0 bases and J 0 bases; bases outside gene matches: 4. CDR1 is MNHEY, CDR2 SMNVEV, per germline (reference sequence). CDR3 loop: CASSLSLRGGSTDTQYF. The CDR3 coding sequence is TGTGCCAGCAGTTTATCGCTGCGGGGGGGAAGCACAGATACGCAGTATTTT.

The chain employs TRBV2 and TRBJ2-1; D is perhaps TRBD1 (6 bases). Trimming took off 6 bases at V and 9 bases at J, with 12 bases between the two ends. The CDR3 contains 12 residues. From germline, CDR1 is SNHLY and CDR2 FYNNEI. DNA for the CDR3: TGTGCCAGCAGAAACAGGGAAGGTGAGCAGTTCTTC. Encoded protein: CASRNREGEQFF.

The chain links TRBV21-1 to TRBJ2-7; TRBD2 reflects the table's D call only, with no check against the DNA. TRBV21-1 is reported as a pseudogene. This CDR3 contains 21 residues. CDR3 coding DNA: TGTGCCAGCAGCAAAGCGCTTTGTGGGACTAGCGGGGCTATGGAGGACTACGAGCAGTACTTC. This translates into CASSKALCGTSGAMEDYEQYF.

CDR3 sequence (DNA): TGTGCCAGCTCAAAGGGGGCCAACGTCCTGACTTTC. It yields the protein CASSKGANVLTF. The chain has TRBV18 and TRBJ2-6; D remains ambiguous. In germline, CDR1 is KGHSH, CDR2 LQKENI. V lost 5 bases, J lost 4 bases, and 3 bases lay in between. The CDR3 runs 12 residues.

The chain carries TRBV10-1 and TRBJ1-2, with unresolved D. Trimming took off 4 bases at V and 4 bases at J, with 10 bases between the two ends. This CDR3 is built from 13 residues. The V gene's germline CDR1 is WNHNN and CDR2 SYGVQD (reference sequence). CDR3 loop: CASSAAGSYGYTF. As DNA, the CDR3 is TGCGCCAGCAGTGCAGCGGGTTCCTATGGCTACACCTTC.

The CDR3 spells CASRKTGANEKLFF. For the CDR3, the DNA is TGTGCCAGCAGAAAGACGGGGGCCAATGAAAAACTGTTTTTT. The genes are TRBV6-5 and TRBJ1-4; D is perhaps TRBD1 (6 bases). Germline lookup yields CDR1 MNHEY and CDR2 SVGAGI. Trimming shortened V by 6 bases and J by 5 bases, and 13 bases separated the two germline ends. The CDR3 totals 14 residues.

The CDR3 coding sequence is TGTGCCAGCAGTTTCGGGGGAGTAAGGGGAGAGACCCAGTACTTC. Its translation is CASSFGGVRGETQYF. This chain joins TRBV28 and TRBJ2-5; possible D gene TRBD2, 6 bases. Trimming took 3 bases from V and 4 from J, leaving 15 bases between them. In germline, CDR1 is MDHEN, CDR2 SYDVKM. This CDR3 is built from 15 residues.

V is TRBV3-1 (or the pseudogene TRBV3-2) and J is TRBJ1-1; D remains ambiguous. Germline CDR1 and CDR2: LGHDT and YNNKEL (reference sequence). This CDR3 spans 13 amino acids. Trimming removed 5 bases at V and 1 base at J, with 8 bases between. The CDR3 protein is CASSTQKNTEAFF. The CDR3 bases are TGTGCCAGCAGCACACAAAAGAACACTGAAGCTTTCTTT.

V and J are TRBV10-3 and TRBJ1-2; D is possibly TRBD1 (5 bases). V was pared by 0 bases and J by 2 bases, with 13 bases between. Germline CDR1 and CDR2: ENHRY and SYGVKD. The CDR3 sequence is 16 residues long. Here the CDR3 reads CAISESIGTENYGYTF. CDR3 nucleotide sequence: TGTGCCATCAGTGAGTCGATTGGGACTGAAAACTATGGCTACACCTTC.

This clone showed up just a few times. The V and J genes are TRBV12-5 and TRBJ2-3, with D tentatively TRBD2 (5 bases). The germline CDR1 and CDR2 sequences are LGHNT and FRNRAP. The CDR3 extends over 16 amino acids. V was trimmed by 5 bases and J by 6 bases, leaving 21 bases between them. DNA of the CDR3: TGTGCTAGTGGTACGGACTCGACTCATTATGGGGATACGCAGTATTTT. This translates into CASGTDSTHYGDTQYF.

The CDR3 region has the DNA TGTGCCAGCAGCTACAGAGTTGGACAGGGGATCACCTACGAGCAGTACTTC. Its translation: CASSYRVGQGITYEQYF. V is TRBV7-2 and J is TRBJ2-7, with TRBD1 matching over 9 bases. The V gene's germline CDR1 is SGHTA and CDR2 FQGNSA. The CDR3 runs 17 residues. Trimming took 4 bases from V and 2 from J; bases not matched to a gene: 12.

The CDR3 sequence: CASSLAAGVGPQYF. Written as DNA, the CDR3 is TGTGCCAGCAGCTTGGCCGCGGGGGTAGGTCCGCAGTATTTT. V gene TRBV5-4 combines with J gene TRBJ2-3, with 7 bases fitting TRBD2. J gave up 10 bases and V 0 bases, and 8 bases lay outside the gene matches. From germline, CDR1 is SGHNT and CDR2 YYREEE (reference sequence). CDR3 length equals 14 residues.